This T cell receptor beta chain was captured by sequencing in a study of graft-versus-host responses after intestinal transplantation. V trimming: 6 bases; J trimming: 0 bases; junction bases outside the gene matches: 2. This CDR3 has 15 amino acids. CDR1 and CDR2 from the germline V gene are MNHEY and SVGAGI. Study outcomes and limitations: The marrow of recipients harbored GvH clones, and ileum or blood showed some of them first.

This table comes from immunoSEQ multiplex PCR, and its TCRdb copy is limited to in-frame clones, with some not included. The data hold about 86,000 clones, with more than 85% observed a single time. A word on this clone: Its antigen is as yet unknown.

The sample here was unstimulated CD8+ T cells sorted from spleen or lymph node cells, taken before intestinal transplant. V gene TRBV6-5 combines with J gene TRBJ2-1; 10 positions match TRBD2. This TCR derives from a human donor who received an intestinal transplant. The CDR3 is CASSPSGSSYNEQFF. CDR3 DNA: TGTGCCAGCAGCCCTAGCGGGAGCTCCTACAATGAGCAGTTCTTC.